This T cell receptor beta chain comes out of a study of human thymus T cells. Study observations and caveats: Thymic as well as blood repertoires seemed to favor certain V and J genes unevenly.

Profiled with immunoSEQ multiplex PCR; TCRdb holds only in-frame clones, not every one. This sample has about 50,000 clones, with roughly 94% found just once. In the case of this clone: No antigen is known for it.

V lost 5 bases and J lost 7, with 14 bases in between. In germline, CDR1 is SGHAT, CDR2 FQNNGV. The CDR3 extends over 13 amino acids. The V and J genes are TRBV11-2 and TRBJ1-1, with D tentatively TRBD1 (6 bases). The receptor was derived from a girl less than two years old with a congenital heart defect but otherwise immunologically healthy. Sequencing was done on a sample of blood. The CDR3 region is CASSLRGTGEAFF. As DNA, the CDR3 is TGTGCCAGCAGCCTAAGGGGGACGGGTGAAGCTTTCTTT.